In this sample, the clone carrying this TCR beta chain turned up once. This specimen comes from a study of blood T cell repertoires in COVID-19. Sequencing was performed with immunoSEQ multiplex PCR; in TCRdb, only in-frame clones are kept and a portion is missing. The table lists a few hundred thousand clones, approximately 80% of them singletons. The CDR3 runs to 14 residues. Germline CDR1 reads KGHSH; CDR2 reads LQKENI. V lost 0 bases and J 4 bases, leaving 9 bases between the germline ends. The sequence came from a woman between 45 and 60 years old with acute or convalescent COVID-19. The chain has TRBV18 and TRBJ2-5; possibly TRBD2 for D (6 bases). Sequenced material: peripheral blood. CDR3: CASSPPGGRETQYF. The CDR3 DNA sequence: TGTGCCAGCTCACCACCGGGGGGTAGAGAGACCCAGTACTTC. Together with reference TRBV18 and TRBJ2-5, the CDR3 gives the full variable domain: NAGVMQNPRHLVRRRGQEARLRCSPMKGHSHVYWYRQLPEEGLKFMVYLQKENIIDESGMPKERFSAEFPKEGPSILRIQQVVRGDSAAYFCASSPPGGRETQYFGPGTRLLVL.